This TCR beta chain stems from a study of blood T cell repertoires in COVID-19. Background on the study: Acute and convalescent COVID-19 specimens originated in the United States, Italy and Spain. Sources were T cells, B-cell-depleted T cells, or PBMCs; the material itself was cDNA or gDNA.

In the authors' methods: Amplified reference gene primers provided the basis for estimating nucleated cell counts. Sequencing used immunoSEQ multiplex PCR; TCRdb keeps in-frame clones, though not all of them. V and J calls and clone size come straight from that table; D and trimming were deduced from the DNA. This sample has roughly 77,000 clones; 70% to 90% occur once, and the top ten carry roughly 6.3%. As concerns this clone: This specimen includes other DNA sequences encoding the same CDR3.

The germline V and J ends were trimmed by 6 bases and 3 bases, with 3 bases remaining between them. Germline CDR1 MDHEN, CDR2 SYDVKM. The CDR3 has 10 residues. Material for sequencing was peripheral blood. V usage is TRBV28 and J usage is TRBJ2-7; D uncertain. The sequence came from a woman older than 75 with active COVID-19. In DNA form, the CDR3 reads TGTGCCAGCAGCCACTACGAGCAGTACTTC. This translates into CASSHYEQYF.